These 5 T cell receptor beta chains originate from one sample sequenced in a study of patients and donors after allogeneic stem cell transplantation. TCRdb re-called the RT-PCR reads with MiXCR, one entry per CDR3 protein. The sample lists 190,000 or so distinct CDR3 sequences; about 38% were seen once. Source material: blood, either unsorted or a sorted T cell fraction (not recorded which). The source of these receptors is a human donor who was either an allogeneic HSCT recipient or a stem cell or donor lymphocyte infusion donor (not recorded which). It is not recorded whose cells these are; they may come from a transplant donor.

The rearrangement links TRBV3-1 to TRBJ1-1, with D hard to call. Germline V gene sequence: CDR1 LGHDT, CDR2 YNNKEL (reference sequence). The CDR3 extends over 12 amino acids. Trimming stripped 0 bases from V and 11 bases from J, with 10 bases between. Here the CDR3 reads CASSQDREEAFF. As DNA, the CDR3 is TGTGCCAGCAGCCAAGATCGGGAGGAGGCTTTCTTT. Together with reference TRBV3-1 and TRBJ1-1, the CDR3 gives the full variable domain: DTAVSQTPKYLVTQMGNDKSIKCEQNLGHDTMYWYKQDSKKFLKIMFSYNNKELIINETVPNRFSPKSPDKAHLNLHINSLELGDSAVYFCASSQDREEAFFGQGTRLTVV.

The CDR3 DNA is TGTGCCACCAGTGATGGGGGGACAGTAGCCAAAAACATTCAGTACTTC. The encoded protein is CATSDGGTVAKNIQYF. This chain connects TRBV24-1 to TRBJ2-4; TRBD1 might be the D (7 bases). CDR1 and CDR2 (germline): KGHDR, SFDVKD. The V end was cut by 3 bases, the J end by 0 bases, with 11 bases between. The CDR3 extends over 16 amino acids.

The chain recombines TRBV20-1 with TRBJ1-1, with D possibly matching TRBD1 (6 bases). The CDR3 has 13 amino acids. Trimming left V 3 bases short and J 1 base short, with 9 bases between. CDR1 and CDR2 (germline): DFQATT, SNEGSKA (reference sequence). CDR3: CSASGQSNTEAFF. The CDR3 DNA reads as TGCAGTGCTAGTGGACAGTCGAACACTGAAGCTTTCTTT.

This clonotype was counted between two and nine times. The chain combines TRBV11-2 with TRBJ2-7; perhaps TRBD1 as D (5 bases). In germline, CDR1 is SGHAT, CDR2 FQNNGV. With 1 base removed from V and 4 bases from J, the gap between germline ends came to 11 bases. This CDR3 region has 14 residues. The CDR3 DNA is TGTGCCAGCAGCTTAGTCAGCAGGGTGTACGAGCAGTACTTC. Encoded protein: CASSLVSRVYEQYF.

Only a few counts were recorded for this clonotype. The chain employs TRBV7-2 and TRBJ1-5; D is ambiguous. The CDR3 is 13 residues long. The V gene lost 1 base and the J gene lost 6 bases, with 7 bases spanning the gap. The germline gives CDR1 SGHTA, CDR2 FQGNSA. In DNA form, the CDR3 reads TGTGCCAGCAGCTTAGGTAATGGTCAGCCCCAGCATTTT. The encoded protein is CASSLGNGQPQHF.